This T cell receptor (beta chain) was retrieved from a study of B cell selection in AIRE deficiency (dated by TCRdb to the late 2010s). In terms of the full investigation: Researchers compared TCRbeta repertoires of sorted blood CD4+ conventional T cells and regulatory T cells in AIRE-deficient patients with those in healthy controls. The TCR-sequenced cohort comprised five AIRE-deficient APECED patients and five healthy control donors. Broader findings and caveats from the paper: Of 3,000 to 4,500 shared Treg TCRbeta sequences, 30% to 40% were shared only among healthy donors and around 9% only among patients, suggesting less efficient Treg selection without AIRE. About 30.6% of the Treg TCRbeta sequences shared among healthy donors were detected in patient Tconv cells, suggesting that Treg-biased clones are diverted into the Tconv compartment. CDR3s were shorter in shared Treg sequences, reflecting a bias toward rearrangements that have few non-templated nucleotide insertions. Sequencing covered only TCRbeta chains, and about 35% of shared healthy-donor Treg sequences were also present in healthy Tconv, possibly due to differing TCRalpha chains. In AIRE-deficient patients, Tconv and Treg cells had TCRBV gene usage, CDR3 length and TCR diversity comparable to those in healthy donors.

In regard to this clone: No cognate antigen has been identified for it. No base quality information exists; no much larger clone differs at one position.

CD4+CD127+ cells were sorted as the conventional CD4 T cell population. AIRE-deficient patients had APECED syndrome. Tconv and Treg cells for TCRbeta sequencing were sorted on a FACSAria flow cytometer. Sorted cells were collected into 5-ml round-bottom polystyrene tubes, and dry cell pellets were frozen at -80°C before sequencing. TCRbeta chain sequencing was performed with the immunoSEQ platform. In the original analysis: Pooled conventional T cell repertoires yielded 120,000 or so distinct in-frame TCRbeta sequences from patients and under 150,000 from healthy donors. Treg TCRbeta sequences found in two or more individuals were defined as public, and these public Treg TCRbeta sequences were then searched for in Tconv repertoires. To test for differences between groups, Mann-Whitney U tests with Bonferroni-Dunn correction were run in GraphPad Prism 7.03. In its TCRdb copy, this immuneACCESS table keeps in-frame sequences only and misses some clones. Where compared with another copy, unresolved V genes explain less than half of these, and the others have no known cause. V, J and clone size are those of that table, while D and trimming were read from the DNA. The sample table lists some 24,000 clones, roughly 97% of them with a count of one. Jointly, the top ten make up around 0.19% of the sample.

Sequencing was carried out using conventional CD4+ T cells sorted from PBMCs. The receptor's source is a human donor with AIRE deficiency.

The nucleotides read TGTGCCAGCAGCTTACTAGCGGGAGCTTTGAGCGAGCAGTACTTC. Its translation reads: CASSLLAGALSEQYF. This sequence uses TRBV7-2 and TRBJ2-7, with 10 central nucleotides matching TRBD2. Compared with germline, V lacks 2 bases and J lacks 6 bases; bases without a gene match: 7. Taken from cysteine to phenylalanine, the CDR3 has 15 residues. The DNA shown is the 45-base CDR3, in frame from base 1. The germline V gene specifies SGHTA as CDR1 and FQGNSA as CDR2.